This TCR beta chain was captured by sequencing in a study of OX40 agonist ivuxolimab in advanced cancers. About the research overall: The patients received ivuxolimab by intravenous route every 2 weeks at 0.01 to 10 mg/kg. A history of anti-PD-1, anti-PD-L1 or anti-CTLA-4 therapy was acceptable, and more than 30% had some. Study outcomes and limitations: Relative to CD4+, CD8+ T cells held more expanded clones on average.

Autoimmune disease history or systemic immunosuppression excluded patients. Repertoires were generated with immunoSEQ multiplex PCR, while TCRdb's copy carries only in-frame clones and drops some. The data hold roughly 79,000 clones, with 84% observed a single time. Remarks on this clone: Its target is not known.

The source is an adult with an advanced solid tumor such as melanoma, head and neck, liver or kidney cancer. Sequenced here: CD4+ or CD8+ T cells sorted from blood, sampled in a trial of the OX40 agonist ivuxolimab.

The CDR3 DNA follows: TGTGCCAGCAGCCAACCCTCCGGGACTAGCGGGGTTTCCTCCTACGAGCAGTACTTC. Its translation is CASSQPSGTSGVSSYEQYF. This chain joins TRBV4-2 and TRBJ2-7; TRBD2 agrees at 13 bases. CDR1 is LGHNA and CDR2 is YNFKEQ in the germline V gene. The trim removed 2 bases at V and 0 bases at J, leaving 10 bases unmatched. This CDR3 has 19 amino acids.